Below are 30 T cell receptor beta chains sequenced from a single sample in a study of PD-1 blockade in classical Hodgkin lymphoma. The data were produced by immunoSEQ multiplex PCR, yet TCRdb's version contains in-frame clones alone and is incomplete. There are about 12,000 clones in the sample; about 88% occur only once, and approximately 0.9% lies in the top ten. Time point reported: cycle 4 day 1 (C4D1), after more than five weeks of nivolumab. Every patient had relapsed following autologous stem cell transplantation, and cohorts differed in brentuximab vedotin exposure. Thawed PBMCs yielded CD4+ T cells through magnetic negative selection. Specimen: CD4+ T cells from blood, collected before the fourth cycle of nivolumab. The receptors shown here come from a human donor with classical Hodgkin lymphoma.

In DNA, the CDR3 is TGCAGCGTTGATAATTATCGGACTAGCGGGAGTAAGGGGCAAGAGACCCAGTACTTC. Residues: CSVDNYRTSGSKGQETQYF. The chain employs TRBV29-1 and TRBJ2-5, with TRBD2 matching over 13 bases. This CDR3 contains 19 residues. V gave up 3 bases and J gave up 2 bases; unmatched junction bases: 15. The germline gives CDR1 SQVTM, CDR2 ANQGSEA.

The chain combines TRBV4-2 with TRBJ1-1; possible D gene TRBD1, 5 bases. Trimming stripped 5 bases from V and 1 base from J, with 11 bases between. The V gene's germline CDR1 is LGHNA and CDR2 YNFKEQ. CDR3 length: 14 residues. As DNA, the CDR3 is TGTGCCAGCAGCGACATGACAGCGAACACTGAAGCTTTCTTT. Its protein is CASSDMTANTEAFF.

The chain carries TRBV5-8 and TRBJ1-1, with no clear D. CDR3 length: 13 amino acids. With 1 base removed from V and 10 bases from J, the gap between germline ends came to 14 bases. In germline, CDR1 is SGHTS, CDR2 YDEGEE. The CDR3 spells CASSLKAPGGAFF. CDR3 nucleotide sequence: TGTGCCAGCAGCTTGAAAGCCCCCGGAGGAGCTTTCTTT.

J is TRBJ2-7 and V is TRBV2, with D perhaps given as TRBD1 or TRBD2 (5 bases each). V was pared by 6 bases and J by 6 bases, with 18 bases between. In germline, CDR1 is SNHLY, CDR2 FYNNEI. The CDR3 contains 14 residues. The CDR3 region is CASSRDALISEQYF. The CDR3 DNA is TGTGCCAGCAGCCGGGACGCCTTGATATCCGAGCAGTACTTC. Full variable domain (rest looked up from reference TRBV2 and TRBJ2-7): EPEVTQTPSHQVTQMGQEVILRCVPISNHLYFYWYRQILGQKVEFLVSFYNNEISEKSEIFDDQFSVERPDGSNFTLKIRSTKLEDSAMYFCASSRDALISEQYFGPGTRLTVT.

The chain has TRBV9 and TRBJ2-7, with unresolved D. Per germline, CDR1 SGDLS and CDR2 YYNGEE. Trimming left V 4 bases short and J 0 bases short, with 17 bases between. The CDR3 runs to 16 residues. The CDR3 loop reads CASSPSLTSVSYEQYF. The CDR3 coding sequence is TGTGCCAGCAGCCCTTCTTTGACGTCGGTCTCCTACGAGCAGTACTTC.

The CDR3 sequence: CASSTSGLMNTEAFF. Here the CDR3 DNA reads TGTGCCAGCAGCACATCGGGATTGATGAACACTGAAGCTTTCTTT. V is TRBV28 and J is TRBJ1-1, with D uncertain. CDR1 is MDHEN, CDR2 SYDVKM, per germline. Trimming took off 6 bases at V and 0 bases at J, with 14 bases between the two ends. This CDR3 region has 15 residues. The full variable domain, its missing parts supplied by reference TRBV28 and TRBJ1-1, is DVKVTQSSRYLVKRTGEKVFLECVQDMDHENMFWYRQDPGLGLRLIYFSYDVKMKEKGDIPEGYSVSREKKERFSLILESASTNQTSMYLCASSTSGLMNTEAFFGQGTRLTVV.

This clone has a single count. V and J are TRBV7-2 and TRBJ1-4; D may be TRBD1 (5 bases). Germline CDR1 SGHTA, CDR2 FQGNSA. The V gene lost 3 bases and the J gene lost 0 bases, with 8 bases spanning the gap. The CDR3 consists of 15 residues. Here the CDR3 DNA reads TGTGCCAGCAGCTTTGGGGCAGCAACTAATGAAAAACTGTTTTTT. Its translation: CASSFGAATNEKLFF.

The V gene is TRBV4-1, the J gene TRBJ1-2; TRBD1 matches 11 bases. V lost 3 bases to trimming and J lost 5 bases; unmatched junction nucleotides: 5. The CDR3 has 15 amino acids. The germline gives CDR1 MGHRA, CDR2 YSYEKL. CDR3 sequence: CASSQGQGGGYGYTF. CDR3 coding DNA: TGCGCCAGCAGCCAGGGACAGGGGGGAGGGTATGGCTACACCTTC.

This clone was recorded a few times. CDR3 coding DNA: TGTGCCAGTAAAGGAACAGGGGACACTGAAGCTTTCTTT. Translated, it gives CASKGTGDTEAFF. The chain uses TRBV19 and TRBJ1-1, with 7 nucleotides matching TRBD1. CDR1 and CDR2 (germline): LNHDA, SQIVND (reference sequence). V lost 7 bases, J lost 3 bases, and 5 bases stayed unmatched. CDR3 length equals 13 residues.

The chain links TRBV30 to TRBJ2-5; D gene uncertain. Trimming pared 0 bases from V and 3 bases from J, leaving 14 bases between. The CDR3 is 15 residues long. Germline V lookup: CDR1 GTSNPN, CDR2 SVGIG (reference sequence). In DNA form, the CDR3 reads TGTGCCTGGAGTGTACCCGGCCCGCTAGAAGAGACCCAGTACTTC. Encoded protein: CAWSVPGPLEETQYF.

The V gene is TRBV29-1, the J gene TRBJ2-7, with 7 bases aligning to TRBD1. Germline assignment: CDR1 SQVTM and CDR2 ANQGSEA. The CDR3 consists of 14 residues. With V trimmed by 6 bases and J by 3 bases, 11 bases remained unmatched. CDR3 sequence: CSVKNRDSNYEQYF. Written as DNA, the CDR3 is TGCAGCGTCAAAAACCGGGACAGCAACTACGAGCAGTACTTC.

This clone was seen more than once but under ten times. The chain is built from TRBV7-2 and TRBJ2-3, with TRBD2 matching 8 bases. CDR1 and CDR2 (germline): SGHTA, FQGNSA. The CDR3 spans 15 residues. Trimming removed 2 bases from V and 1 base from J; junction bases left unmatched: 2. CDR3 nucleotides: TGTGCCAGCAGCTTAATGCGGGGGGGCACAGATACGCAGTATTTT. Translating gives CASSLMRGGTDTQYF.

This chain joins TRBV10-1 and TRBJ2-1, with 7 bases matching TRBD1. Germline CDR1 and CDR2: WNHNN and SYGVQD (reference sequence). V dropped 10 bases and J dropped 5; count of bases not matched to a gene: 5. The length of the CDR3 is 12 residues. This CDR3 reads CATRDSNNEQFF. As DNA, the CDR3 is TGCGCCACCCGGGACAGCAACAATGAGCAGTTCTTC.

V gene TRBV18 combines with J gene TRBJ2-5, with 12 bases matching TRBD2. The CDR3 has 17 amino acids. Trimming at V came to 2 bases and at J to 5 bases, leaving 9 bases not matched to a gene. Germline CDR1 is KGHSH and CDR2 is LQKENI. The CDR3 sequence: CASSPVPSGGAPETQYF. DNA of the CDR3: TGTGCCAGCTCACCAGTGCCTAGCGGGGGGGCCCCCGAGACCCAGTACTTC.

This sequence joins TRBV27 and TRBJ1-5, with a tentative D call TRBD1 (5 bases). Trimming removed 5 bases at V and 2 bases at J, with 13 bases between. This CDR3 spans 15 amino acids. CDR1 and CDR2 (germline): MNHEY, SMNVEV (reference sequence). As DNA, the CDR3 is TGTGCCAGCAGTGTCCAGGGTCGGCGCAATCAGCCCCAGCATTTT. Protein: CASSVQGRRNQPQHF.

This chain joins TRBV4-2 and TRBJ1-5; unclear D gene. This CDR3 contains 15 residues. The V gene lost 2 bases and the J gene lost 2 bases, with 10 bases spanning the gap. Germline V gene sequence: CDR1 LGHNA, CDR2 YNFKEQ. This CDR3 reads CASSQFFRGNQPQHF. CDR3 sequence (DNA): TGTGCCAGCAGCCAATTCTTTAGGGGCAATCAGCCCCAGCATTTT.

The chain is built from TRBV6-6 and TRBJ2-5; 7 bases match TRBD2. CDR3 size: 11 residues. Trimming removed 6 bases from V and 7 bases from J; junction bases left unmatched: 2. From germline, CDR1 is MNHNY and CDR2 SVGAGI (reference sequence). CDR3 amino acids: CASSTGGTQYF. In DNA form, the CDR3 reads TGTGCCAGCAGCACGGGGGGGACCCAGTACTTC.

The chain is built from TRBV5-1 and TRBJ2-3, with TRBD2 identical over 12 bases. Trimming took 2 bases from V and 0 from J; bases not matched to a gene: 4. Per germline, CDR1 SGHRS and CDR2 YFSETQ. This CDR3 spans 17 amino acids. CDR3 in DNA: TGCGCCAGCAGCTTCAGACTAGCGGGGGCTAGCACAGATACGCAGTATTTT. Translated: CASSFRLAGASTDTQYF.

V is TRBV6-5 and J is TRBJ2-2; D unclear. CDR1 is MNHEY and CDR2 is SVGAGI in the germline V gene. The CDR3 is 16 residues long. V was shortened by 0 bases and J by 6 bases, with 14 bases between the two germline ends. CDR3 residues: CASSYSAPEQPGELFF. CDR3 in DNA: TGTGCCAGCAGTTACTCGGCCCCGGAGCAACCCGGGGAGCTGTTTTTT.

The chain couples TRBV11-3 to TRBJ2-1, with 9 positions matching TRBD1. Germline assignment: CDR1 SGHNT and CDR2 YENEEA. After removal of 3 bases from V and 6 bases from J, the junction contained 3 bases not matched to a gene. The CDR3 has 14 amino acids. This CDR3 reads CASSFDRGSNEQFF. DNA for the CDR3: TGTGCCAGCAGCTTCGACAGGGGGTCCAATGAGCAGTTCTTC.

The chain combines TRBV5-4 with TRBJ2-5, with D possibly matching TRBD2 (7 bases). This CDR3 has 16 amino acids. Trimming left V 0 bases short and J 5 bases short, with 17 bases between. Germline loops: CDR1 SGHNT, CDR2 YYREEE (reference sequence). CDR3 sequence: CASSLAGGGLRETQYF. The CDR3 DNA reads TGTGCCAGCAGCTTGGCTGGGGGGGGGCTGCGGGAGACCCAGTACTTC.

The gene calls are TRBV7-9 and TRBJ2-2; maybe TRBD2 (5 bases). CDR1 SEHNR and CDR2 FQNEAQ come from the germline V gene (reference sequence). V was cut by 5 bases and J by 0 bases, with 16 bases left in between. The CDR3 covers 17 residues. The CDR3 DNA sequence: TGTGCCAGCAGCCTCGTCGTGACTACCCCGAACACCGGGGAGCTGTTTTTT. Encoded protein: CASSLVVTTPNTGELFF.

The chain recombines TRBV5-1 with TRBJ2-5; 8 bases line up with TRBD1. V trimming: 4 bases; J trimming: 5 bases; junction bases outside the gene matches: 4. Looked up from germline, CDR1 is SGHRS and CDR2 is YFSETQ. This CDR3 is 13 amino acids long. The CDR3 here is CASSGQGLETQYF. DNA for the CDR3: TGCGCCAGCAGCGGACAGGGTTTGGAGACCCAGTACTTC.

The chain has TRBV28 and TRBJ1-5, with TRBD1 identical over 7 bases. The CDR3 loop spans 14 amino acids. Germline CDR1 is MDHEN and CDR2 is SYDVKM. J was trimmed by 4 bases and V by 6 bases; bases with no gene match: 6. The CDR3 spells CASRTPGQNQPQHF. Written as DNA, the CDR3 is TGTGCCAGCAGGACCCCGGGACAGAATCAGCCCCAGCATTTT.

This clone came up once. The chain couples TRBV4-1 to TRBJ2-1, with D unclear. The CDR3 is made up of 12 amino acids. The V end lost 3 bases, the J end lost 5 bases, and 5 bases lay between the germline ends. Per the germline V gene, CDR1 is MGHRA and CDR2 is YSYEKL. The CDR3 loop reads CASSHLDNEQFF. The CDR3 coding sequence is TGCGCCAGCAGCCATCTAGACAATGAGCAGTTCTTC.

This clone was picked up a small number of times. The V call is TRBV7-2, the J call TRBJ1-1; D perhaps matches TRBD1 (5 bases). The CDR3 consists of 15 residues. With 2 bases removed from V and 2 bases from J, the gap between germline ends came to 12 bases. CDR1 is SGHTA and CDR2 is FQGNSA in the germline V gene. The CDR3 sequence is CASSLTRGFNTEAFF. For the CDR3, the DNA is TGTGCCAGCAGCTTAACGAGGGGATTCAACACTGAAGCTTTCTTT.

CDR3 coding DNA: TGTGCCAGCAGTTTAGGCAGCCGCACCGGGGAGCTGTTTTTT. It translates to CASSLGSRTGELFF. J is TRBJ2-2 and V is TRBV28; D gene ambiguous. Germline assignment: CDR1 MDHEN and CDR2 SYDVKM. Between the trimmed V and J ends, which lost 2 bases and 4 bases, there was a span of 8 bases. The CDR3 runs 14 residues.

CDR3 nucleotides: TGCGCCAGCAGCTCCGGCCTAGCGGGGGGTGGGGCCCAAGAGACCCAGTACTTC. It encodes CASSSGLAGGGAQETQYF. The chain has TRBV5-1 and TRBJ2-5; 11 bases map to TRBD2. CDR1 SGHRS and CDR2 YFSETQ come from the germline V gene. V was pared by 3 bases and J by 1 base, with 11 bases of the junction left unmatched. The CDR3 runs to 18 residues. The full variable domain, rest sourced from reference TRBV5-1 and TRBJ2-5, is KAGVTQTPRYLIKTRGQQVTLSCSPISGHRSVSWYQQTPGQGLQFLFEYFSETQRNKGNFPGRFSGRQFSNSRSEMNVSTLELGDSALYLCASSSGLAGGGAQETQYFGPGTRLLVL.

V gene TRBV19 combines with J gene TRBJ1-4; possible D gene TRBD1, 5 bases. The CDR3 is 14 amino acids. V shed 6 bases and J shed 3 bases, with 11 bases lying between them. In germline, CDR1 is LNHDA, CDR2 SQIVND (reference sequence). CDR3 loop: CASRRSGPNEKLFF. The CDR3 region has the DNA TGTGCCAGTAGAAGGTCAGGGCCTAATGAAAAACTGTTTTTT.

The chain uses TRBV2 and TRBJ1-2; TRBD1 matches at 8 bases. Germline V gene data show CDR1 as SNHLY and CDR2 as FYNNEI. V was pared by 6 bases and J by 4 bases, with 10 bases of the junction left unmatched. CDR3 length: 15 residues. CDR3 region: CASRLTGQESYGYTF. CDR3 sequence (DNA): TGTGCCAGCAGGTTGACGGGACAGGAGAGCTATGGCTACACCTTC. The complete variable domain, with remaining parts taken from reference TRBV2 and TRBJ1-2, reads EPEVTQTPSHQVTQMGQEVILRCVPISNHLYFYWYRQILGQKVEFLVSFYNNEISEKSEIFDDQFSVERPDGSNFTLKIRSTKLEDSAMYFCASRLTGQESYGYTFGSGTRLTVV.